A single sample is the source of the 3 T cell receptor beta chains below, sequenced in a study of T cell repertoires in cytomegalovirus infection. What these receptors recognize is not known. TCRdb ran MiXCR on the reads and lists one entry per CDR3 protein. The sample holds approximately 1,000,000 distinct CDR3 sequences, 25% to 40% seen once. The material sequenced was cultured CD8+ T cells from PBMCs, taken from culture after CMV antigen stimulation. The source of these receptors is a human donor in good health (CMV status not recorded). Some clones in this sample may be carry-over from other donors' samples.

This clonotype was found a few times. This rearrangement joins TRBV7-6 to TRBJ2-5, with 8 positions matching TRBD1. With V trimmed by 5 bases and J by 0 bases, 5 bases remained unmatched. The CDR3 spans 15 residues. Germline loops: CDR1 SGHVS, CDR2 FNYEAQ. The CDR3, as DNA: TGTGCCAGCAGCAACACAGGGGGATACCAAGAGACCCAGTACTTC. Protein product: CASSNTGGYQETQYF.

This clonotype turned up a few times. Being one base from a much bigger clone, this may be a read error. CDR3: CASSLVGRTDTQYF. Here the CDR3 DNA reads TGTGCCAGCAGCTTAGTGGGGCGCACAGATACGCAGTATTTT. This rearrangement joins TRBV11-2 to TRBJ2-3; TRBD1 might be the D (5 bases). The CDR3 is 14 residues long. In germline, CDR1 is SGHAT, CDR2 FQNNGV. V lost 1 base and J 1 base, leaving 6 bases between the germline ends.

About this clonotype: An end of the junction does not agree with germline; a read error may underlie this. This sequence joins TRBV28 and TRBJ1-5, with D perhaps TRBD1 (5 bases). Germline V gene sequence: CDR1 MDHEN, CDR2 SYDVKM. This CDR3 has 15 amino acids. CDR3: CVSSLRGHSNQPQHF. As DNA, the CDR3 is TGTGTCAGCAGTTTAAGGGGTCATAGCAATCAGCCCCAGCATTTT.